These 9 T cell receptor beta chains originate from one sample sequenced in a study of blood T cells in healthy people across ages. With a J-beta primer mix and a sample-barcoded 5' primer, a second PCR ran 7 to 11 cycles. TCRdb re-derived calls from the 5' RACE reads in MiXCR, one entry per CDR3 protein. The sample has 700,000 to 950,000 distinct CDR3 sequences, roughly 60% seen once. Input material: blood. These receptors came from a man aged 25 to 40 in good health.

The CDR3 DNA follows: TGCAGCGGTGAGAGGGGAACTGAAGCTTTCTTT. It encodes CSGERGTEAFF. The chain joins TRBV29-1 to TRBJ1-1, with D possibly being TRBD1 (5 bases). The V gene lost 7 bases and the J gene lost 5 bases, with 11 bases spanning the gap. Germline values: CDR1 SQVTM, CDR2 ANQGSEA. The CDR3 contains 11 residues.

This chain connects TRBV25-1 to TRBJ2-4, with a possible D match to TRBD2 (6 bases). CDR3 length: 14 amino acids. Between the trimmed V and J ends, which lost 1 base and 9 bases, there was a span of 13 bases. Looked up from germline, CDR1 is MGHDK and CDR2 is SYGVNS. The DNA for the CDR3 is TGTGCCAGCAGTGAATGGGCTAGCGACGGCATTCAGTACTTC. This encodes CASSEWASDGIQYF.

V usage is TRBV4-1 and J usage is TRBJ2-1, with D possibly being TRBD2 (6 bases). This CDR3 has 14 amino acids. V was shortened by 2 bases and J by 7 bases, with 12 bases between the two germline ends. The germline V gene encodes CDR1 MGHRA and CDR2 YSYEKL. The CDR3, as DNA: TGCGCCAGCAGCCAACCTATAGGGAGGAATGAGCAGTTCTTC. Its protein is CASSQPIGRNEQFF.

This clonotype was recorded many times. The chain has TRBV20-1 and TRBJ2-7; D unresolved. The length of the CDR3 is 14 residues. V was pared by 2 bases and J by 9 bases, with 20 bases between. CDR1 DFQATT and CDR2 SNEGSKA come from the germline V gene (reference sequence). CDR3 amino acids: CSARLGNPLGGQYF. DNA for the CDR3: TGCAGTGCTAGATTGGGGAACCCCCTTGGTGGGCAGTACTTC.

There are a few counts of this clonotype. The V and J genes are TRBV7-2 and TRBJ2-7; 11 bases agree with TRBD2. Germline trimming cut 5 bases from V and 4 bases from J; bases unmatched to any gene: 13. CDR1 and CDR2 (germline): SGHTA, FQGNSA. The CDR3 is made up of 17 amino acids. The CDR3 region has the DNA TGTGCCAGCAGCCTAACTAGCGGGAGAGGATATTCATACGAGCAGTACTTC. Translation: CASSLTSGRGYSYEQYF.

This clonotype was counted between two and nine times. This chain uses TRBV12-3 or TRBV12-4 with TRBJ2-3; the match to TRBD2 covers 14 bases. Unmatched junction bases numbered 11, after V lost 5 bases and J lost 1 base. CDR3 length: 19 amino acids. The DNA for the CDR3 is TGTGCCAGCAGTCTCGAACCGGGACTAGCGGGAGTTCGCACAGATACGCAGTATTTT. This sequence encodes CASSLEPGLAGVRTDTQYF.

The chain carries TRBV7-3 and TRBJ2-1, with a tentative D call TRBD2 (6 bases). The V gene lost 4 bases and the J gene lost 1 base, with 11 bases spanning the gap. The CDR3 totals 15 residues. Germline lookup yields CDR1 SGHTA and CDR2 FQGTGA. The CDR3 region is CASSSRLGSYNEQFF. CDR3 bases: TGTGCCAGCAGCTCGAGACTAGGTTCCTACAATGAGCAGTTCTTC.

The chain has TRBV20-1 and TRBJ2-5; 7 bases are a match to TRBD1. Germline V gene lookup returns CDR1 DFQATT and CDR2 SNEGSKA (reference sequence). The V and J ends lost 3 bases and 4 bases, in that order; junction bases with no gene match: 8. The CDR3 is 14 residues long. DNA for the CDR3: TGCAGTGCTAGGGACAGGCTTCAGCGAGAGACCCAGTACTTC. It translates to CSARDRLQRETQYF.

The chain joins TRBV20-1 to TRBJ2-4; 10 bases match TRBD1. CDR3 length: 17 amino acids. The germline V gene encodes CDR1 DFQATT and CDR2 SNEGSKA (reference sequence). Trimming at V came to 3 bases and at J to 1 base, leaving 9 bases not matched to a gene. The CDR3, as DNA: TGCAGTGCTAGCGAACCCTTGGGACAGGGGGCCAAAAACATTCAGTACTTC. Encoded protein: CSASEPLGQGAKNIQYF.